These 8 T cell receptor beta chains were all obtained from the same sample, sequenced in a study of T cells in Graves' hyperthyroidism and ophthalmopathy. From RNA transcripts, TCR beta CDR3 regions were amplified. RT-PCR in the first round (using the HTBI primer set) targeted the TCR CDR3. TCRdb re-derived calls from the multiplex PCR reads in MiXCR, one entry per CDR3 protein. The top ten clones hold under 25% of a sample with hundreds of thousands of distinct CDR3 sequences, over 12% of them seen once. The sequencing input was blood. These receptor sequences come from a woman aged 60 to 75 with Graves' ophthalmopathy.

This clonotype was observed at least ten times. The chain carries TRBV20-1 and TRBJ2-7, with a possible D match to TRBD2 (5 bases). Germline V gives CDR1 DFQATT, CDR2 SNEGSKA (reference sequence). The CDR3 loop spans 11 amino acids. Trimming took off 6 bases at V and 5 bases at J, with 11 bases between the two ends. CDR3 DNA sequence: TGCAGTGCCCCGGAGGTCAACGAGCAGTACTTC. Translation: CSAPEVNEQYF.

This clonotype was counted at least ten times. This chain connects TRBV28 to TRBJ2-3; D perhaps matches TRBD2 (6 bases). This CDR3 has 14 amino acids. In germline, CDR1 is MDHEN, CDR2 SYDVKM. V lost 9 bases to trimming and J lost 2 bases, with 15 bases between them. DNA for the CDR3: TGTGCCAGTAGGCCATCGGGGGTCACAGATACGCAGTATTTT. Translated, it gives CASRPSGVTDTQYF.

This clonotype came up a few times. The CDR3 spells CASSYFGTGGEKKTQYF. CDR3 coding DNA: TGTGCCAGCAGTTACTTCGGGACAGGGGGAGAGAAAAAGACCCAGTACTTC. J is TRBJ2-5 and V is TRBV6-2 or TRBV6-3; the match to TRBD1 covers 11 bases. Germline values: CDR1 MNHEY, CDR2 SVGEGT. J lost 6 bases, V lost 1 base, and 10 bases had no gene match. The CDR3 is 17 amino acids.

V usage is TRBV27 and J usage is TRBJ2-2; 8 nucleotides align to TRBD1. The CDR3 extends over 15 amino acids. V trimming: 3 bases; J trimming: 1 base; junction bases outside the gene matches: 1. From germline, CDR1 is MNHEY and CDR2 SMNVEV (reference sequence). For the CDR3, the DNA is TGTGCCAGCAGTTTCGGACAGGGGAACACCGGGGAGCTGTTTTTT. Protein product: CASSFGQGNTGELFF.

This clonotype was counted only a few times. This chain joins TRBV29-1 and TRBJ2-5; D uncertain. Looked up from germline, CDR1 is SQVTM and CDR2 is ANQGSEA. This CDR3 spans 13 amino acids. V lost 2 bases to trimming and J lost 0 bases, with 7 bases between them. The CDR3 coding sequence is TGCAGCGTTGAATGGGAAAACCAAGAGACCCAGTACTTC. As protein: CSVEWENQETQYF. The full variable domain, its missing parts supplied by reference TRBV29-1 and TRBJ2-5, is SAVISQKPSRDICQRGTSLTIQCQVDSQVTMMFWYRQQPGQSLTLIATANQGSEATYESGFVIDKFPISRPNLTFSTLTVSNMSPEDSSIYLCSVEWENQETQYFGPGTRLLVL.

This clonotype has at least ten counts. The chain has TRBV10-2 and TRBJ2-3; TRBD2 matches 10 bases. With 6 bases clipped from V and 1 base from J, the junction kept 10 bases outside the gene matches. The CDR3 is made up of 17 amino acids. Germline V gives CDR1 WSHSY, CDR2 SAAADI. The CDR3 bases are TGCGCCAGCAGGGGAGTCAGCGGGACTAGCGGCACAGATACGCAGTATTTT. The encoded protein is CASRGVSGTSGTDTQYF.

V usage is TRBV19 and J usage is TRBJ2-1, with 9 bases lining up with TRBD2. Germline-derived CDR1 and CDR2 are LNHDA and SQIVND (reference sequence). This CDR3 comprises 13 residues. V was clipped by 6 bases and J by 8 bases; unmatched bases: 5. The CDR3 coding sequence is TGTGCCAGTAGGTTGACTAGCGGCCATGAGCAGTTCTTC. Protein: CASRLTSGHEQFF. The whole variable domain, remainder taken from reference TRBV19 and TRBJ2-1, is DGGITQSPKYLFRKEGQNVTLSCEQNLNHDAMYWYRQDPGQGLRLIYYSQIVNDFQKGDIAEGYSVSREKKESFPLTVTSAQKNPTAFYLCASRLTSGHEQFFGPGTRLTVL.

This clonotype was counted between two and nine times. At one end the junction does not follow the germline gene, possibly because of a read error. The V call is TRBV11-2, the J call TRBJ2-1; 11 nucleotides agree with TRBD2. Germline CDR1 reads SGHAT; CDR2 reads FQNNGV. The CDR3 has 14 residues. The CDR3 nucleotides are TGTGCCAGCAACTTAGGCCCACTAGCGGGAGAACTGTTCTTC. This translates into CASNLGPLAGELFF.